This T cell receptor beta chain originates from a study of blood T cell repertoires in COVID-19 (dated by TCRdb to about 2020). Some background on the complete study: Samples from collaborators originated in the United States, Italy and Spain and spanned both the acute and convalescent phases of COVID-19. The prospective study material was composed of cDNA or gDNA derived from T cells, B-cell-depleted T cells, or PBMCs. Deeply sampled blood TCRbeta repertoires from subjects exposed to, actively infected with, or recovered from COVID-19 were included in the dataset. The repertoires were released in a freely available public database meant as a resource for research on the immune response to SARS-CoV-2. The samples were drawn from two sources: the first 160 participants of the ongoing ImmuneRACE study, and approximately 1,300 subjects contributed by 6 global collaborators. Sample metadata almost always included a de-identified subject ID, COVID-19 status, age in years and sex. Where HLA class I and class II types were available, the types were taken from metadata supplied by the sample provider, not from assay-based typing. Overall study results and their limits: The quantity of clinical and demographic metadata differed by source and by participant and was supplied without curation.

The CDR3 starts with the cysteine, ends with the phenylalanine, and has 16 residues. Solely the CDR3 DNA is kept, with 48 bases framed from the first base. CDR1 and CDR2, per the germline V gene, are SGHTA and FQGTGA. Clipping removes 3 bases from V and 6 bases from J, with 10 as the unmatched junction base count. For this clone: Its binding antigen is unknown. Base quality data are lacking; no much larger clone is found one base away.

TCRbeta CDR3 regions were amplified from genomic DNA by means of the immunoSEQ Assay, a bias-controlled multiplex PCR. The paper's data handling went like this. The number of nucleated cells in each sample was estimated by amplification of reference gene primers within the assay. To quantify the absolute abundance of each unique TCRbeta CDR3 rearrangement, sequence reads were collapsed and filtered. For each sample, productive Simpson clonality was calculated as the square root of Simpson's diversity index across productive rearrangements. Drawn from immuneACCESS, this table holds only the in-frame rearrangements with V and J called that TCRdb kept. Clones are partly lost; checked studies trace under half to an unresolved V gene and leave the rest unexplained. The D gene and trimming were derived from the DNA, and the V and J assignments and clone size from that table. The sample yields tens of thousands of clones; about 90% were counted once. About 4.5% of the sample comes from the top ten.

Collaborating institutions collected whole blood in K2EDTA tubes following their own protocols. For TCRbeta analysis, collaborators shipped samples in one of three forms: frozen whole blood, isolated PBMCs, or DNA extracted from either of those sample types. In this chain, TRBV7-3 is recombined with TRBJ2-1, and TRBD2 matches 8 of the central bases. The sequence was collected from a man in his sixties with acute or convalescent COVID-19. Sequences were obtained from peripheral blood. The DNA reads as follows: TGTGCCAGCAGCTTCCACAGAGCGGGAGCGATCAATGAGCAGTTCTTC. Protein translation: CASSFHRAGAINEQFF.